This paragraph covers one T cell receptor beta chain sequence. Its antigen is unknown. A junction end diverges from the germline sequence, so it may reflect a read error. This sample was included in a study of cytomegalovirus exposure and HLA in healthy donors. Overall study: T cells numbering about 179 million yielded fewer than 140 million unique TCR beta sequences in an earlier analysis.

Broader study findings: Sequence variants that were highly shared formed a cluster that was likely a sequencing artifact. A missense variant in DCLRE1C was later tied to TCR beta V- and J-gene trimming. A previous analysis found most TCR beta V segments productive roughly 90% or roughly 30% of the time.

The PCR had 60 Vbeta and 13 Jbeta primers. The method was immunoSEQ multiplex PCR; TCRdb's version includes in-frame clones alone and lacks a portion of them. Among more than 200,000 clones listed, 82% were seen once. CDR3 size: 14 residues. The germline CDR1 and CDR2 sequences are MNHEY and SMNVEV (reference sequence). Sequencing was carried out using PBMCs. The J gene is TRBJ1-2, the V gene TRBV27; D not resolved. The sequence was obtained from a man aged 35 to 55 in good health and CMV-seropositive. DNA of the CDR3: TGTGCCAGCAGTTTGATTTTCGGAGACCCTGGCCACACCTTC. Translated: CASSLIFGDPGHTF.